These 7 T cell receptor beta chains were all obtained from the same sample, sequenced in a study of blood T cell repertoires in COVID-19. The method was immunoSEQ multiplex PCR; TCRdb's version includes in-frame clones alone and lacks a portion of them. The sample lists under 150,000 clones; approximately 85% were seen once. The specimen sequenced was peripheral blood. The receptors come from an older woman with COVID-19, enrolled during active disease.

The chain couples TRBV11-3 to TRBJ1-1, with 7 bases aligning to TRBD1. Germline V CDR1 and CDR2: SGHNT, YENEEA. V lost 4 bases, J lost 8 bases, and 4 bases stayed unmatched. The length of the CDR3 is 12 residues. The DNA of the CDR3 is TGTGCCAGCAGCTCTAGACAGGGAGAAGCTTTCTTT. Amino acids: CASSSRQGEAFF.

This clone was observed once. The rearrangement links TRBV7-3 to TRBJ2-3, with D possibly being TRBD2 (6 bases). The CDR3 is made up of 14 amino acids. CDR1 and CDR2 from the germline V gene are SGHTA and FQGTGA. The V gene lost 0 bases and the J gene lost 8 bases, with 12 bases spanning the gap. Here the CDR3 reads CASSLTDLGGTQYF. The CDR3 DNA follows: TGTGCCAGCAGCTTAACTGACCTCGGGGGTACGCAGTATTTT.

This chain links TRBV7-9 with TRBJ1-1, with a possible D match to TRBD1 (6 bases). CDR3 length: 15 amino acids. Trimming took 0 bases from V and 1 from J, leaving 9 bases between them. Germline lookup yields CDR1 SEHNR and CDR2 FQNEAQ (reference sequence). DNA of the CDR3: TGTGCCAGCAGCTTAGCGTCCAGGGGGAACACTGAAGCTTTCTTT. Residues: CASSLASRGNTEAFF.

This clone occurred a few times. The CDR3 spells CAISGTGGISPLHF. The DNA for the CDR3 is TGTGCCATCAGTGGAACAGGGGGAATTTCACCCCTCCACTTT. The chain combines TRBV10-3 with TRBJ1-6, with 8 bases lining up with TRBD1. CDR1 is ENHRY and CDR2 is SYGVKD in the germline V gene. The CDR3 runs 14 residues. The V segment lost 4 bases and the J segment 9 bases; nucleotides outside the gene matches: 5.

This clone was recorded a few times. This chain links TRBV2 with TRBJ2-3, with TRBD2 as a possible D gene (7 bases). The length of the CDR3 is 15 residues. V lost 6 bases and J lost 0, with 13 bases in between. Per germline, CDR1 SNHLY and CDR2 FYNNEI. As DNA, the CDR3 is TGTGCCAGCAGCCCCGGGGGGCCTAGCACAGATACGCAGTATTTT. The encoded protein is CASSPGGPSTDTQYF.

The chain has TRBV5-3 and TRBJ2-3; D perhaps matches TRBD2 (6 bases). TRBV5-3 is marked as an open reading frame, function uncertain. This CDR3 spans 14 amino acids. The V end lost 9 bases, the J end lost 0 bases, and 14 bases lay between the germline ends. CDR3 residues: CATPSDCSTDTQYF. CDR3 coding DNA: TGTGCCACTCCTAGCGATTGTAGCACAGATACGCAGTATTTT.

The sample holds one count of this clone. This sequence joins TRBV29-1 and TRBJ1-2; possibly TRBD1 for D (6 bases). Germline CDR1 is SQVTM and CDR2 is ANQGSEA. The CDR3 runs 14 residues. Trimming removed 7 bases at V and 7 bases at J, with 22 bases between. The CDR3 here is CSGKSGQFESGYTF. The CDR3 DNA reads as TGCAGCGGGAAATCTGGACAGTTTGAAAGTGGCTACACCTTC.